This T cell receptor (beta chain) appears in the sequencing data of a study of shared clonotypes between healthy human individuals. Sequencing was performed with immunoSEQ multiplex PCR; in TCRdb, only in-frame clones are kept and a portion is missing. The sample consists of some 2,400,000 clones, around 95% of them appearing once. The sequence came from a man between 18 and 29 years old in good health. Specimen: naive CD4+ T cells sorted from blood. Indicated subset: CD45RA+ positively selected.

This CDR3 is CASSFGVETQYF. CDR3 DNA: TGCGCCAGCAGCTTTGGGGTTGAGACCCAGTACTTC. The rearrangement joins TRBV5-1 to TRBJ2-5; D is unclear. Germline CDR1 SGHRS, CDR2 YFSETQ. Trimming removed 2 bases from V and 5 bases from J, with 7 bases in between. The CDR3 extends over 12 amino acids.